These 32 T cell receptor beta chains came from one sample sequenced in a study of T cells in tumors after PD-1 blockade. Assay used: immunoSEQ multiplex PCR; TCRdb lists only in-frame clones, some missing. Of about 59,000 clones listed, about four fifths are singletons. The material was PBMCs, obtained before anti-PD-1 treatment. These receptors came from a human donor with basal cell carcinoma.

This chain links TRBV9 with TRBJ1-1; weak D call: TRBD1 (5 bases). V dropped 2 bases and J dropped 4 bases, with 12 bases sitting between them. Germline CDR1 SGDLS, CDR2 YYNGEE. This CDR3 spans 14 amino acids. The CDR3 loop is CASSVGDSGTEAFF. CDR3 nucleotides: TGTGCCAGCAGCGTTGGGGACTCGGGCACTGAAGCTTTCTTT.

For this clone: The limits of the CDR3 on the DNA are not certain, so only TCRdb's listed CDR3 is given. The chain uses TRBV29-1 and TRBJ1-1. The CDR3 contains 13 residues when both ends are counted. Germline loops: CDR1 SQVTM, CDR2 ANQGSEA. The CDR3 reads CSVEDLRVGGGIF.

The chain links TRBV10-2 to TRBJ2-7; TRBD1 agrees at 12 bases. This CDR3 region has 15 residues. Losses at the gene ends were 6 bases for V and 1 base for J; bases not matched to a gene: 4. The germline gives CDR1 WSHSY, CDR2 SAAADI. CDR3 amino acids: CASREGQGASYEQYF. CDR3 nucleotide sequence: TGCGCCAGCAGAGAGGGACAGGGGGCATCCTACGAGCAGTACTTC.

This chain links TRBV29-1 with TRBJ1-1; 10 positions match TRBD1. CDR3 length equals 15 residues. Germline values: CDR1 SQVTM, CDR2 ANQGSEA. The J segment lost 1 base and the V segment lost 7 bases, leaving 9 bases of the junction unmatched. The CDR3: CSARDRGLTNTEAFF. DNA for the CDR3: TGCAGCGCCCGGGACAGGGGACTGACGAACACTGAAGCTTTCTTT. Full variable domain (outside the CDR3, taken from reference TRBV29-1 and TRBJ1-1): SAVISQKPSRDICQRGTSLTIQCQVDSQVTMMFWYRQQPGQSLTLIATANQGSEATYESGFVIDKFPISRPNLTFSTLTVSNMSPEDSSIYLCSARDRGLTNTEAFFGQGTRLTVV.

This chain uses TRBV5-1 with TRBJ1-1; the D is unclear. There are 11 residues in the CDR3. Germline loops: CDR1 SGHRS, CDR2 YFSETQ. Trimming pared 7 bases from V and 11 bases from J, leaving 15 bases between. The CDR3: CASRAGEGAFF. The CDR3 DNA sequence: TGCGCCAGCCGAGCTGGGGAAGGTGCTTTCTTT.

This sequence joins TRBV7-6 and TRBJ1-5; 8 positions agree with TRBD1. Per the germline V gene, CDR1 is SGHVS and CDR2 is FNYEAQ. The CDR3 runs 13 residues. Germline trimming cut 8 bases from V and 3 bases from J; bases unmatched to any gene: 3. The CDR3 DNA sequence: TGTGCCAGCGCGGGACAGGTCAATCAGCCCCAGCATTTT. This encodes CASAGQVNQPQHF.

The CDR3 DNA reads as TGTGCCAGCAAAGGCGGGGACAGGGACTCTGGAAACACCATATATTTT. Amino acids: CASKGGDRDSGNTIYF. The V call is TRBV9, the J call TRBJ1-3; 9 bases are shared with TRBD1. With 6 bases clipped from V and 0 bases from J, the junction kept 7 bases outside the gene matches. The CDR3 is 16 residues long. CDR1 and CDR2 from the germline V gene are SGDLS and YYNGEE.

This chain uses TRBV30 with TRBJ2-7; either TRBD1 or TRBD2 may supply D (6 bases each). The germline V and J ends were trimmed by 0 bases and 6 bases, with 21 bases remaining between them. The CDR3 sequence is 16 residues long. Germline V CDR1 and CDR2: GTSNPN, SVGIG (reference sequence). The CDR3 nucleotides are TGTGCCTGGAGTGTCATGGGGGGCCGAACCGGTCTCGAGCAGTACTTC. It translates to CAWSVMGGRTGLEQYF.

The CDR3 loop reads CASSLEVGIGSDTQYF. As DNA, the CDR3 is TGTGCCAGCAGCTTAGAAGTAGGCATAGGGTCAGATACGCAGTATTTT. This chain connects TRBV7-9 to TRBJ2-3; D is unresolved. Germline V gene data show CDR1 as SEHNR and CDR2 as FQNEAQ (reference sequence). The CDR3 covers 16 residues. V was shortened by 1 base and J by 4 bases, with 15 bases between the two germline ends.

This chain uses TRBV30 with TRBJ2-5, with D maybe TRBD2 (7 bases). The germline V gene encodes CDR1 GTSNPN and CDR2 SVGIG (reference sequence). V lost 4 bases and J 1 base, leaving 13 bases between the germline ends. The CDR3 loop spans 14 amino acids. CDR3 in DNA: TGTGCCTGGATGAGGGGGGGTCTCCAAGAGACCCAGTACTTC. Translation gives CAWMRGGLQETQYF.

On this clone: Sequence at one end of the junction differs from germline and may be a read error. J is TRBJ1-1 and V is TRBV19, with D uncertain. This CDR3 is built from 15 residues. CDR1 is LNHDA and CDR2 is SQIVND in the germline V gene (reference sequence). The CDR3, as DNA: TGTGCCAGTAGTATAACCCGGGCCCAGAACACTGAGGCTTTCTTT. The encoded protein is CASSITRAQNTEAFF.

This rearrangement joins TRBV5-4 to TRBJ2-3; TRBD2 aligns across 9 bases. The CDR3 consists of 17 residues. The ends lost 1 base at V and 3 bases at J; junction bases unmatched: 9. Germline values: CDR1 SGHNT, CDR2 YYREEE (reference sequence). The CDR3 nucleotides are TGTGCCAGCAGCTTGCGTGTTCTGGGACTAGCAACAGATACGCAGTATTTT. This encodes CASSLRVLGLATDTQYF.

V usage is TRBV2 and J usage is TRBJ1-6; 10 bases agree with TRBD1. The length of the CDR3 is 14 residues. V trimming: 6 bases; J trimming: 9 bases; junction bases outside the gene matches: 5. Germline V gene data show CDR1 as SNHLY and CDR2 as FYNNEI. For the CDR3, the DNA is TGTGCCAGCAGAGAGACAGGGGGCACTTCACCCCTCCACTTT. Encoded protein: CASRETGGTSPLHF.

The chain has TRBV7-2 and TRBJ1-5; no clear D gene. The V and J ends lost 1 base and 0 bases respectively, with 1 base between them. This CDR3 region has 13 residues. Germline V gene data show CDR1 as SGHTA and CDR2 as FQGNSA. The CDR3 nucleotides are TGTGCCAGCAGCTTAGATAGCAATCAGCCCCAGCATTTT. Protein product: CASSLDSNQPQHF. The variable domain in full, with the rest retrieved from reference TRBV7-2 and TRBJ1-5, is GAGVSQSPSNKVTEKGKDVELRCDPISGHTALYWYRQSLGQGLEFLIYFQGNSAPDKSGLPSDRFSAERTGGSVSTLTIQRTQQEDSAVYLCASSLDSNQPQHFGDGTRLSIL.

In DNA form, the CDR3 reads TGTGCCAGCAGCCCACAGGGACTAAACACTGAAGCTTTCTTT. It encodes CASSPQGLNTEAFF. This sequence joins TRBV6-5 and TRBJ1-1; tentative D call: TRBD1 (6 bases). CDR1 is MNHEY and CDR2 is SVGAGI in the germline V gene. The V end lost 6 bases, the J end lost 2 bases, and 13 bases lay between the germline ends. CDR3 length: 14 amino acids.

This clone was observed once. The J gene is TRBJ1-5, the V gene TRBV19; perhaps TRBD1 as D (5 bases). With 6 bases removed from V and 0 bases from J, the gap between germline ends came to 12 bases. The CDR3 loop spans 15 amino acids. The germline gives CDR1 LNHDA, CDR2 SQIVND (reference sequence). This chain's CDR3 is CASRRDHHSNQPQHF. CDR3 in DNA: TGTGCCAGTAGGAGGGACCACCATAGCAATCAGCCCCAGCATTTT.

This clone occurred a few times. The chain uses TRBV5-5 and TRBJ2-7, with 11 bases fitting TRBD1. The CDR3 totals 15 residues. Germline V lookup: CDR1 SGHKS, CDR2 YYEKEE (reference sequence). The V segment lost 0 bases and the J segment 4 bases; nucleotides outside the gene matches: 3. CDR3 loop: CASSLGTGGWYEQYF. The CDR3 DNA reads TGTGCCAGCAGCTTGGGGACAGGGGGCTGGTACGAGCAGTACTTC.

J is TRBJ2-2 and V is TRBV6-5; no reliable D call. Germline assignment: CDR1 MNHEY and CDR2 SVGAGI. Trimming removed 8 bases from V and 3 bases from J, with 10 bases in between. There are 13 residues in the CDR3. As DNA, the CDR3 is TGTGCCAGCCGCTTTGTATACACCGGGGAGCTGTTTTTT. Protein product: CASRFVYTGELFF.

The chain uses TRBV9 and TRBJ1-4; D might be TRBD1 (6 bases). The V and J ends lost 6 bases and 5 bases respectively, with 17 bases between them. This CDR3 has 15 amino acids. Germline V gives CDR1 SGDLS, CDR2 YYNGEE. The CDR3 DNA follows: TGTGCCAGCACCCCTGGAGGGGGGATGAATGAAAAACTGTTTTTT. Amino acids: CASTPGGGMNEKLFF.

This clone was detected only once. The J gene is TRBJ2-5, the V gene TRBV6-1; 8 bases fit TRBD1. Germline CDR1 MNHNS, CDR2 SASEGT. This CDR3 has 14 amino acids. V shed 3 bases and J 3 bases; nucleotides not matched to a gene: 3. The CDR3 region is CASSDRDRKETQYF. The CDR3 DNA reads as TGTGCCAGCAGTGACCGGGACAGGAAAGAGACCCAGTACTTC.

This sequence joins TRBV3-1 (or the pseudogene TRBV3-2) and TRBJ2-4, with D tentatively TRBD1 (6 bases). Germline loops: CDR1 LGHDT, CDR2 YNNKEL (reference sequence). The germline V and J ends were trimmed by 4 bases and 1 base, with 20 bases remaining between them. The CDR3 spans 18 residues. As DNA, the CDR3 is TGTGCCAGCAGCCCCTTCCCTGGACAGAAAGAGGCCAAAAACATTCAGTACTTC. This sequence encodes CASSPFPGQKEAKNIQYF.

This clone was observed once. The J gene is TRBJ1-2, the V gene TRBV9; tentatively, D is TRBD1 (6 bases). Germline V gene data show CDR1 as SGDLS and CDR2 as YYNGEE. The length of the CDR3 is 16 residues. Between the trimmed V and J ends, which lost 4 bases and 3 bases, there was a span of 19 bases. The CDR3 DNA reads as TGTGCCAGCAGCCTCAGTGGGGCCAGGGGTCACTATGGCTACACCTTC. This sequence encodes CASSLSGARGHYGYTF.

The chain is built from TRBV29-1 and TRBJ2-7; 7 bases align to TRBD1. This CDR3 has 12 amino acids. J was trimmed by 3 bases and V by 6 bases; bases with no gene match: 5. Germline V gene data show CDR1 as SQVTM and CDR2 as ANQGSEA. The CDR3: CSVLGQSYEQYF. In DNA, the CDR3 is TGCAGCGTGTTGGGACAGAGCTACGAGCAGTACTTC.

The rearrangement joins TRBV9 to TRBJ2-1; 10 bases are shared with TRBD1. Germline V gene lookup returns CDR1 SGDLS and CDR2 YYNGEE. The V segment lost 3 bases and the J segment 6 bases; nucleotides outside the gene matches: 12. CDR3 size: 17 residues. CDR3 bases: TGTGCCAGCAGCGACCCCGAAGGGACAGGGGATTTCAATGAGCAGTTCTTC. The encoded protein is CASSDPEGTGDFNEQFF. Full variable domain (outside the CDR3, taken from reference TRBV9 and TRBJ2-1): DSGVTQTPKHLITATGQRVTLRCSPRSGDLSVYWYQQSLDQGLQFLIQYYNGEERAKGNILERFSAQQFPDLHSELNLSSLELGDSALYFCASSDPEGTGDFNEQFFGPGTRLTVL.

This sequence joins TRBV30 and TRBJ1-1; D possibly corresponds to TRBD1 (6 bases). Germline CDR1 reads GTSNPN; CDR2 reads SVGIG (reference sequence). This CDR3 is built from 14 residues. V was cut by 3 bases and J by 0 bases, with 11 bases left in between. The CDR3 loop reads CAWSFRTVNTEAFF. For the CDR3, the DNA is TGTGCCTGGAGCTTCCGGACAGTGAACACTGAAGCTTTCTTT.

CDR3 bases: TGTGCCAGTAGTAGATATTCAGGGGGCTCTGGCACTGAAGCTTTCTTT. It encodes CASSRYSGGSGTEAFF. V usage is TRBV19 and J usage is TRBJ1-1; 8 positions agree with TRBD1. V was pared by 4 bases and J by 4 bases, with 11 bases of the junction left unmatched. In germline, CDR1 is LNHDA, CDR2 SQIVND (reference sequence). This CDR3 contains 16 residues. Complete variable domain (other parts from reference TRBV19 and TRBJ1-1): DGGITQSPKYLFRKEGQNVTLSCEQNLNHDAMYWYRQDPGQGLRLIYYSQIVNDFQKGDIAEGYSVSREKKESFPLTVTSAQKNPTAFYLCASSRYSGGSGTEAFFGQGTRLTVV.

The rearrangement uses TRBV4-2 and TRBJ1-1; a weak D match, TRBD1 (5 bases). The germline V gene encodes CDR1 LGHNA and CDR2 YNFKEQ. The CDR3 consists of 17 residues. The V and J ends lost 1 base and 0 bases respectively, with 15 bases between them. This CDR3 is CASSQAAPTVLNTEAFF. CDR3 DNA sequence: TGTGCCAGCAGCCAAGCGGCTCCGACAGTCCTGAACACTGAAGCTTTCTTT.

The chain is built from TRBV10-3 and TRBJ2-1, with 8 nucleotides matching TRBD2. This CDR3 region has 15 residues. The J segment lost 5 bases and the V segment lost 4 bases, leaving 7 bases of the junction unmatched. Germline CDR1 reads ENHRY; CDR2 reads SYGVKD. CDR3 DNA: TGTGCCATCAGTGCGAGCGGGGGTTTTAACAATGAGCAGTTCTTC. Its translation is CAISASGGFNNEQFF.

The chain recombines TRBV11-3 with TRBJ1-6, with D hard to call. There are 17 residues in the CDR3. The V gene's germline CDR1 is SGHNT and CDR2 YENEEA. The V end lost 1 base, the J end lost 4 bases, and 14 bases lay between the germline ends. In DNA form, the CDR3 reads TGTGCCAGCAGCTTAGCAAACCTGGCAGATTATAATTCACCCCTCCACTTT. This encodes CASSLANLADYNSPLHF.

The J gene is TRBJ2-4, the V gene TRBV6-5, with 8 nucleotides matching TRBD2. J lost 5 bases, V lost 8 bases, and 5 bases had no gene match. CDR1 is MNHEY, CDR2 SVGAGI, per germline. The CDR3 is made up of 13 amino acids. This CDR3 reads CASRGGSENIQYF. DNA for the CDR3: TGTGCCAGCCGGGGGGGTTCGGAAAACATTCAGTACTTC.

The chain recombines TRBV10-3 with TRBJ2-5, with TRBD2 matching over 11 bases. Germline CDR1 reads ENHRY; CDR2 reads SYGVKD. V was clipped by 5 bases and J by 3 bases; unmatched bases: 2. The CDR3 spans 14 residues. CDR3 DNA: TGTGCCATCAGTCCGACTAGCGGGGAAGAGACCCAGTACTTC. This codes for CAISPTSGEETQYF.

This clone was seen only a few times. The V call is TRBV2, the J call TRBJ1-3; D uncertain. V dropped 4 bases and J dropped 1 base, with 8 bases sitting between them. This CDR3 is built from 14 residues. CDR1 is SNHLY and CDR2 is FYNNEI in the germline V gene. For the CDR3, the DNA is TGTGCCAGCAGTGGACGGACTTCTGGAAACACCATATATTTT. Translated: CASSGRTSGNTIYF. Full variable domain (outside the CDR3, taken from reference TRBV2 and TRBJ1-3): EPEVTQTPSHQVTQMGQEVILRCVPISNHLYFYWYRQILGQKVEFLVSFYNNEISEKSEIFDDQFSVERPDGSNFTLKIRSTKLEDSAMYFCASSGRTSGNTIYFGEGSWLTVV.